These 7 T cell receptor beta chains originate from one sample sequenced in a study of long-term antiretroviral therapy in people with HIV. Survey-level resolution applied to immunoSEQ assay v3.0. Assay used: immunoSEQ multiplex PCR; TCRdb lists only in-frame clones, some missing. The table lists tens of thousands of clones, approximately 85% of them singletons. The material sequenced was unsorted PBMCs, taken 3.1 years after starting antiretroviral therapy. The source is a woman in her forties or fifties with HIV.

This chain connects TRBV6-5 to TRBJ1-2, with D tentatively TRBD1 (6 bases). Germline loops: CDR1 MNHEY, CDR2 SVGAGI. V dropped 5 bases and J dropped 2 bases, with 6 bases sitting between them. CDR3 size: 12 residues. CDR3 nucleotide sequence: TGTGCCAGCAGTGACAGGAACTATGGCTACACCTTC. Residues: CASSDRNYGYTF.

For this clone: One end of the junction fails to match germline, which may point to a read error. The sample carries other DNA sequences with the same CDR3. The chain has TRBV4-1 and TRBJ1-2, with a possible D match to TRBD1 (5 bases). This CDR3 comprises 13 residues. CDR1 is MGHRA, CDR2 YSYEKL, per germline. The CDR3 here is CASSQAPGSAYTF. Written as DNA, the CDR3 is TGCGCTAGCAGCCAGGCTCCAGGGAGTGCCTACACCTTC.

This chain connects TRBV27 to TRBJ2-3, with D uncertain. The CDR3 runs to 13 residues. Between the trimmed V and J ends, which lost 3 bases and 4 bases, there was a span of 8 bases. CDR1 and CDR2 (germline): MNHEY, SMNVEV (reference sequence). CDR3: CASSFGLPDTQYF. CDR3 bases: TGTGCCAGCAGTTTTGGGCTACCAGATACGCAGTATTTT.

This clone was counted between two and nine times. The genes are TRBV7-2 and TRBJ1-2; no clear D. Trimming took 9 bases from V and 4 from J, leaving 12 bases between them. This CDR3 is built from 12 residues. Germline lookup yields CDR1 SGHTA and CDR2 FQGNSA. As DNA, the CDR3 is TGTGCCAGTACAACATCGTCCTATGGCTACACCTTC. It is translated as CASTTSSYGYTF.

J is TRBJ2-1 and V is TRBV7-6; TRBD1 matches at 7 bases. The CDR3 is 15 residues long. The V gene end was trimmed by 1 base and the J gene end by 1 base; junction bases not matched to a gene: 1. Germline assignment: CDR1 SGHVS and CDR2 FNYEAQ. The CDR3 sequence is CASSLEDRSYNEQFF. CDR3 in DNA: TGTGCCAGCAGCTTAGAGGACAGGTCCTACAATGAGCAGTTCTTC.

The J gene is TRBJ2-7, the V gene TRBV7-8; TRBD2 agrees at 8 bases. The CDR3 loop spans 14 amino acids. Germline V lookup: CDR1 SGHVS, CDR2 FQNEAQ. The J segment lost 7 bases and the V segment lost 5 bases, leaving 10 bases of the junction unmatched. The CDR3 DNA sequence: TGTGCCAGCAGCCCCGGGGGGGCGCAATCAGAGCAGTACTTC. It codes for CASSPGGAQSEQYF.

V usage is TRBV4-3 and J usage is TRBJ2-4; 9 bases map to TRBD1. Trimming cost V 0 bases and J 8 bases; bases outside gene matches: 8. The CDR3 extends over 16 amino acids. Germline values: CDR1 LGHNA, CDR2 YSLEER. The CDR3: CASSQEPGQGTDIQYF. The DNA of the CDR3 is TGCGCCAGCAGCCAAGAGCCCGGACAGGGGACTGACATTCAGTACTTC.